This record concerns one T cell receptor (beta chain) sequence. Antigen unknown. Three rounds of nested PCR, following a modified ARM-PCR protocol, produced the TCRbeta library. TCRdb independently ran MiXCR on the multiplex PCR reads; one entry per CDR3 protein. The sample lists approximately 120,000 distinct CDR3 sequences, 50% to 70% seen once, with roughly 19% in the top ten. The data are from a study of tumor and adjacent non-tumor tissue in lung cancer. The template was RNA from unsorted bulk tissue. This non-tumor lung sample came from over 3 cm beyond the tumor edge. V lost 5 bases, J lost 2 bases, and 15 bases lay in between. From germline, CDR1 is LGHNA and CDR2 YNFKEQ. The length of the CDR3 is 15 residues. General study results and limits: Patients with more diverse tumor TCRs had worse survival.

The sequence was collected from a man in his sixties with non-small cell lung cancer. The V gene is TRBV4-2, the J gene TRBJ2-5; D is possibly TRBD2 (5 bases). The material sequenced was distant non-tumor lung tissue. CDR3 in DNA: TGTGCCAGCAGCGTAGCGAATCAGGTTCAAGAGACCCAGTACTTC. Translated, it gives CASSVANQVQETQYF.